This TCR beta chain emerged from a study of blood T cell repertoires in COVID-19. There are 12 residues in the CDR3. Germline values: CDR1 LGHDT, CDR2 YNNKEL (reference sequence). V shed 4 bases and J 11 bases; nucleotides not matched to a gene: 7. Clones were sequenced by immunoSEQ multiplex PCR, and TCRdb holds only the in-frame ones, with some missing. The repertoire holds around 160,000 clones, with roughly four fifths as singletons. The sequencing input was peripheral blood. The source is a human donor with acute or convalescent COVID-19. The donor label of this sample is uncertain. The rearrangement links TRBV3-1 (or the pseudogene TRBV3-2) to TRBJ1-1, with TRBD1 matching 7 bases. CDR3 protein: CASSLNRGEAFF. In DNA, the CDR3 is TGTGCCAGCAGCCTCAACAGGGGAGAGGCTTTCTTT.